Following are 2 T cell receptor beta chains from one sample sequenced in a study of patients with pleural tuberculosis. Each CDR3 protein gets one entry after TCRdb re-called the reads with MiXCR. Among just under 30,000 distinct CDR3 sequences listed, 15% to 20% were seen once. The sequenced sample consisted of peripheral blood. Source of these receptors: a human donor with pleural tuberculosis.

Note on this clonotype: Its ends do not fully match the called genes, so a read error is possible. The V call is TRBV29-1, the J call TRBJ2-3; 11 nucleotides agree with TRBD1. Germline-derived CDR1 and CDR2 are SQVTM and ANQGSEA. The CDR3 is 14 amino acids. CDR3 in amino acids: CGVADRGHTDTQYF. The CDR3 nucleotides are TGCGGCGTTGCGGACAGGGGGCATACAGATACGCAGTATTTT.

This clonotype was seen repeatedly, ten times or more. J is TRBJ2-3 and V is TRBV11-2; a possible D gene is TRBD2 (5 bases). Trimming took off 4 bases at V and 2 bases at J, with 13 bases between the two ends. The CDR3 contains 15 residues. Germline values: CDR1 SGHAT, CDR2 FQNNGV. CDR3 DNA: TGTGCCAGCAGCTCCCCAATGGGAGACACAGATACGCAGTATTTT. Translation gives CASSSPMGDTDTQYF.